These T cell receptor beta chains were read from a single sample in a study of human T cells and chemical hapten exposure. TCRdb reprocessed the RACE reads via MiXCR and lists one record per CDR3 protein. The repertoire holds more than 250,000 distinct CDR3 sequences, with 7% to 10% as singletons. The material sequenced was whole blood, taken in connection with sensitization to the hapten diphenylcyclopropenone (DPC). The receptor set was obtained from a woman aged 35 to 49 with alopecia areata. Some clones in this sample may be carry-over from other donors' samples. The CDR3 runs from the conserved cysteine through the conserved F or W. The D gene is left open where the match is weak. Clone size is shown for a subset of rows, as once, few, many or a class of expanded clone.

>TRBJ2-3|TRBV27|few|NA
CASSLYYINTDTQYF
TGTGCCAGCAGTTTATACTACATTAACACAGATACGCAGTATTTT
>TRBJ2-7|TRBV21-1|few|NA
CASSSGTRDEQYF
TGTGCCAGCAGCTCCGGGACTAGGGACGAGCAGTACTTC
>TRBJ2-7|TRBV20-1|NA|NA
CSARGSEPYEQYF
TGCAGTGCCCGGGGGTCTGAACCCTACGAGCAGTACTTC
>TRBJ2-1|TRBV7-2|few|TRBD2
CASSFSGRQVPFF
TGTGCCAGCAGCTTTAGCGGGAGGCAAGTGCCGTTCTTC
>TRBJ2-1|TRBV11-1|NA|NA
CASREVAEQFF
TGTGCCAGCAGAGAGGTGGCGGAGCAGTTCTTC
>TRBJ1-2|TRBV12-3/TRBV12-4|few|NA
CASSYGGTLNYGYTF
TGTGCCAGCAGCTACGGGGGGACCCTTAACTATGGCTACACCTTC
>TRBJ2-6|TRBV5-1|many|NA
CASSLVASGANVLTF
TGCGCCAGCAGCTTGGTAGCCTCTGGGGCCAACGTCCTGACTTTC
>TRBJ2-3|TRBV6-2/TRBV6-3|few|NA
CASSYSGGRTDTQYF
TGTGCCAGCAGTTACTCGGGGGGCCGCACAGATACGCAGTATTTT
>TRBJ2-1|TRBV7-9|few|NA
CASLAGSSYNEQFF
TGTGCCAGCCTGGCGGGGTCCTCCTACAATGAGCAGTTCTTC
>TRBJ2-7|TRBV6-2/TRBV6-3|once|NA
CASSYSAGEQNF
TGTGCCAGCAGTTACTCCGCAGGGGAGCAGAACTTC
>TRBJ2-1|TRBV20-1|many|TRBD2
CSAQLAGAWNEQFF
TGCAGTGCCCAACTAGCGGGAGCCTGGAATGAGCAGTTCTTC
>TRBJ2-3|TRBV27|few|NA
CASSLGALRGTQYF
TGTGCCAGCAGTTTAGGGGCCCTAAGGGGTACGCAGTATTTT
>TRBJ1-1|TRBV5-1|few|TRBD1
CASSLGTGFMNTEAFF
TGCGCCAGCAGCTTGGGGACAGGGTTCATGAACACTGAAGCTTTCTTT
>TRBJ2-5|TRBV18|many|NA
CASSPYQETQYF
TGTGCCAGCAGTCCGTACCAAGAGACCCAGTACTTC
>TRBJ2-3|TRBV30|NA|NA
CAWSVGGYTDTQYF
TGTGCCTGGAGTGTAGGCGGTTACACAGATACGCAGTATTTT
>TRBJ2-1|TRBV2|NA|NA
CASSVVRLEQFF
TGTGCCAGCAGTGTTGTCCGCTTGGAGCAGTTCTTC
>TRBJ1-5|TRBV20-1|NA|NA
CSARALQVNQPQHF
TGCAGTGCTAGAGCCCTTCAGGTGAATCAGCCCCAGCATTTT
>TRBJ1-2|TRBV7-2|NA|TRBD1
CASSIPQGAEGYGYTF
TGTGCCAGCAGCATCCCACAGGGGGCGGAGGGCTATGGCTACACCTTC
>TRBJ2-7|TRBV25-1|NA|NA
CASSTYKGEQYF
TGTGCCAGCAGCACCTACAAGGGCGAGCAGTACTTC
>TRBJ2-5|TRBV27|many|NA
CASSLSRGETQYF
TGTGCCAGCAGTTTATCCAGGGGAGAGACCCAGTACTTC
>TRBJ2-2|TRBV7-2|many|NA
CASSPLRGLTNTGELFF
TGTGCCAGCAGCCCCCTGCGGGGCCTTACTAACACCGGGGAGCTGTTTTTT
>TRBJ1-1|TRBV28|NA|NA
CASSLDAGPEAFF
TGTGCCAGCAGTTTAGACGCGGGGCCCGAGGCTTTCTTT
>TRBJ1-5|TRBV3-1|few|NA
CASSARSGTNQPQHF
TGTGCCAGCAGCGCCCGATCCGGGACCAATCAGCCCCAGCATTTT
>TRBJ2-4|TRBV5-1|few|NA
CASSLGEIVAKNIQYF
TGCGCCAGCAGCTTGGGGGAGATTGTAGCCAAAAACATTCAGTACTTC
>TRBJ1-2|TRBV12-3/TRBV12-4|many|NA
CASSLGPELGYTF
TGTGCCAGCAGTTTGGGACCGGAACTTGGCTACACCTTC
>TRBJ2-7|TRBV29-1|many|TRBD1
CSGGQTPYEQYF
TGCAGCGGGGGACAGACACCCTACGAGCAGTACTTC
>TRBJ2-7|TRBV3-1|few|TRBD1
CASSQGYQGALGEQYF
TGTGCCAGCAGCCAAGGCTACCAGGGGGCGCTGGGCGAGCAGTACTTC
>TRBJ2-5|TRBV29-1|many|TRBD1
CSVYAVRGQGVETQYF
TGCAGCGTCTACGCAGTCAGGGGGCAGGGCGTAGAGACCCAGTACTTC
>TRBJ1-4|TRBV7-9|many|TRBD1
CASSLARDSNEKLFF
TGTGCCAGCAGCTTAGCGCGGGACAGCAATGAAAAACTGTTTTTT
>TRBJ2-6|TRBV9|NA|NA
CASSGFAGTPSSGANVLTF
TGTGCCAGCAGCGGTTTCGCCGGGACACCTTCCTCTGGGGCCAACGTCCTGACTTTC
>TRBJ2-7|TRBV3-1|many|NA
CASSQVTYEQYF
TGTGCCAGCAGCCAGGTGACTTACGAGCAGTACTTC
>TRBJ2-7|TRBV5-1|NA|NA
CASSLGVRERATYEQYF
TGCGCCAGCAGCTTGGGTGTCAGGGAAAGAGCGACCTACGAGCAGTACTTC
>TRBJ1-5|TRBV4-2|many|NA
CASSHAEAPNQPQHF
TGTGCCAGCAGCCACGCAGAGGCCCCAAATCAGCCCCAGCATTTT
>TRBJ1-1|TRBV7-9|NA|TRBD1
CASSAGDRGIGEAFF
TGTGCCAGCAGTGCGGGGGACAGGGGTATAGGTGAAGCTTTCTTT
>TRBJ1-3|TRBV10-3|few|TRBD1
CAISPRGHGNTIYF
TGTGCCATCAGCCCGAGGGGGCACGGAAACACCATATATTTT
>TRBJ2-6|TRBV4-2|NA|NA
CASSPTAGAGANVLTF
TGTGCCAGCAGCCCGACTGCCGGGGCCGGGGCCAACGTCCTGACTTTC
>TRBJ1-5|TRBV12-3/TRBV12-4|many|TRBD1
CASSPGTGGSQPQHF
TGTGCCAGCAGTCCCGGGACAGGGGGCAGTCAGCCCCAGCATTTT
>TRBJ2-2|TRBV7-2|NA|NA
CASSLGSTIGPGELFF
TGTGCCAGCAGCTTGGGATCAACTATCGGTCCCGGGGAGCTGTTTTTT
>TRBJ2-3|TRBV5-1|few|NA
CASSSDPLDTQYF
TGCGCCAGCAGCTCCGACCCCTTAGATACGCAGTATTTT
>TRBJ2-2|TRBV7-2|NA|NA
CASSPLGKGSGELFF
TGTGCCAGCAGCCCACTAGGAAAAGGGTCCGGGGAGCTGTTTTTT
>TRBJ2-5|TRBV28|NA|NA
CASPPNTGTDQETQYF
TGTGCCAGCCCTCCGAATACCGGGACGGACCAAGAGACCCAGTACTTC
>TRBJ1-1|TRBV5-1|NA|TRBD1
CASSLDGAGGSAFF
TGCGCCAGCAGCTTGGATGGTGCAGGGGGCTCAGCTTTCTTT
>TRBJ2-7|TRBV5-1|NA|TRBD1
CASSSIPPGQGAHEQYF
TGCGCCAGCAGCTCAATACCTCCGGGACAGGGGGCCCACGAGCAGTACTTC
>TRBJ1-2|TRBV5-1|few|TRBD1
CASSLDPGQAIYGYTF
TGCGCCAGCAGCTTGGATCCGGGACAGGCCATCTATGGCTACACCTTC
>TRBJ2-1|TRBV4-1|few|TRBD2
CASSQGGLAISYNEQFF
TGCGCCAGCAGCCAGGGGGGACTAGCGATATCCTACAATGAGCAGTTCTTC
>TRBJ2-3|TRBV28|NA|NA
CASSLQGLVTDTQYF
TGTGCCAGCAGTTTACAGGGATTGGTCACAGATACGCAGTATTTT
>TRBJ2-5|TRBV10-2|few|NA
CASSEIRRETQYF
TGCGCCAGCAGCGAAATTCGAAGGGAGACCCAGTACTTC
>TRBJ2-5|TRBV11-2|few|NA
CASSFGQKETQYF
TGTGCCAGCAGCTTCGGACAGAAAGAGACCCAGTACTTC
>TRBJ2-5|TRBV7-6|many|NA
CASSHWSGETQYF
TGTGCCAGCAGCCACTGGTCAGGGGAGACCCAGTACTTC
>TRBJ1-2|TRBV21-1|NA|NA
CASSKRWEAPNYGYTF
TGTGCCAGCAGCAAGAGGTGGGAAGCACCTAACTATGGCTACACCTTC
>TRBJ2-5|TRBV7-2|many|NA
CASSLSLRQTWGETQYF
TGTGCCAGCAGCTTATCGCTAAGACAGACCTGGGGAGAGACCCAGTACTTC
>TRBJ2-7|TRBV6-2/TRBV6-3|NA|TRBD2
CASSYSTSGSTRRDEQYF
TGTGCCAGCAGTTACTCCACTAGCGGATCCACCCGACGGGACGAGCAGTACTTC
>TRBJ2-7|TRBV5-1|NA|TRBD1
CASSWDRDEQYF
TGCGCCAGCAGCTGGGACAGGGACGAGCAGTACTTC
>TRBJ1-1|TRBV28|NA|NA
CASTPLRVGRGMNTEAFF
TGTGCCAGCACCCCCCTTAGGGTGGGTCGTGGAATGAACACTGAAGCTTTCTTT
>TRBJ2-1|TRBV7-9|NA|NA
CASFQGGEQFF
TGTGCCAGCTTCCAGGGCGGTGAGCAGTTCTTC
>TRBJ1-1|TRBV29-1|NA|NA
CSVDLGGTEAFF
TGCAGCGTTGATTTAGGGGGAACTGAAGCTTTCTTT
>TRBJ2-1|TRBV28|NA|NA
CASNVGSSYNEQFF
TGTGCCAGCAACGTCGGAAGCTCCTACAATGAGCAGTTCTTC